This T cell receptor (beta chain) stems from a study of T cell responses to AZD1222 COVID-19 vaccine. Notes on the study in general: Reportedly, close to half of spike-specific TCRs are directed against unmutated variant regions. Vaccine-related CD4 TCRs covered spike, predominating at 160-218 and 743-854.

Produced via immunoSEQ multiplex PCR; TCRdb's table is partial and in-frame only. The sample records 80,000 to 95,000 clones, approximately 90% being singletons. The CDR3 is made up of 11 amino acids. Germline V gene data show CDR1 as DFQATT and CDR2 as SNEGSKA (reference sequence). Trimming stripped 4 bases from V and 2 bases from J, with 6 bases between. Second-dose schedules of about 4 or about 12 weeks were combined. Concerning this clone: Its matching antigen is unknown.

The origin of this receptor is an adult who received the AZD1222 COVID-19 vaccine. V gene TRBV20-1 combines with J gene TRBJ2-7; D gene unclear. Specimen: peripheral blood, collected 28 days after the second AZD1222 dose. The CDR3 region has the DNA TGCAGTGCTACCCGAACCTACGAGCAGTACTTC. Its protein product is CSATRTYEQYF.